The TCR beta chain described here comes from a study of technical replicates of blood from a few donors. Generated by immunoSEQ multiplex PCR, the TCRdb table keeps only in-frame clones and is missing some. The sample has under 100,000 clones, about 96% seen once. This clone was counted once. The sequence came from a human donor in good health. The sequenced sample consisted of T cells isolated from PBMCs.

CDR3 in amino acids: CASSLQGIETQYF. In DNA, the CDR3 is TGTGCCAGCAGCTTGCAGGGGATAGAGACCCAGTACTTC. The J gene is TRBJ2-5, the V gene TRBV7-2; TRBD1 is a possible D gene (6 bases). Germline values: CDR1 SGHTA, CDR2 FQGNSA. The CDR3 contains 13 residues. The V end was cut by 3 bases, the J end by 4 bases, with 9 bases between. Full variable domain (outside the CDR3, taken from reference TRBV7-2 and TRBJ2-5): GAGVSQSPSNKVTEKGKDVELRCDPISGHTALYWYRQSLGQGLEFLIYFQGNSAPDKSGLPSDRFSAERTGGSVSTLTIQRTQQEDSAVYLCASSLQGIETQYFGPGTRLLVL.